Below, 21 T cell receptor beta chains from the same sample are listed, as sequenced in a study of blood T cell repertoires in COVID-19. The repertoire was sequenced with immunoSEQ multiplex PCR; TCRdb's copy has only in-frame clones and lacks some. The table shows roughly 200,000 clones, with about 88% occurring only once. Specimen: peripheral blood. Receptor source: a man aged 55-75 years with acute or convalescent COVID-19.

This sequence joins TRBV7-2 and TRBJ1-5; D is undetermined. In germline, CDR1 is SGHTA, CDR2 FQGNSA. Trimming cost V 5 bases and J 4 bases, with 12 bases left between them. The CDR3 runs to 14 residues. The CDR3 here is CASSRGPGNQPQHF. Here the CDR3 DNA reads TGTGCCAGCAGCCGCGGGCCCGGGAATCAGCCCCAGCATTTT.

The chain recombines TRBV5-1 with TRBJ2-7, with 7 bases aligning to TRBD2. The CDR3 covers 13 residues. The junction had 3 bases not matched to a gene; V was cut back by 3 bases and J by 3 bases. CDR1 SGHRS and CDR2 YFSETQ come from the germline V gene. The CDR3 region has the DNA TGCGCCAGCAGCTCCGGGGGGTTCTACGAGCAGTACTTC. Protein sequence: CASSSGGFYEQYF. The full variable domain, in which reference TRBV5-1 and TRBJ2-7 provide the parts outside the CDR3, is KAGVTQTPRYLIKTRGQQVTLSCSPISGHRSVSWYQQTPGQGLQFLFEYFSETQRNKGNFPGRFSGRQFSNSRSEMNVSTLELGDSALYLCASSSGGFYEQYFGPGTRLTVT.

J is TRBJ2-7 and V is TRBV5-4; 9 bases align to TRBD1. This CDR3 contains 16 residues. J lost 4 bases, V lost 0 bases, and 8 bases had no gene match. Germline V gene data show CDR1 as SGHNT and CDR2 as YYREEE (reference sequence). The CDR3 coding sequence is TGTGCCAGCAGCTTGGGAGGGGGGACAGGGTATTACGAGCAGTACTTC. It specifies CASSLGGGTGYYEQYF.

The J gene is TRBJ1-1, the V gene TRBV5-1; tentatively, D is TRBD1 (6 bases). V was cut by 4 bases and J by 7 bases, with 8 bases left in between. CDR3 size: 11 residues. CDR1 and CDR2 from the germline V gene are SGHRS and YFSETQ. The CDR3 is CASSGRGEAFF. CDR3 DNA: TGCGCCAGCAGCGGCAGGGGTGAAGCTTTCTTT.

This clone showed up just once. The chain employs TRBV5-1 and TRBJ2-7; the match to TRBD2 covers 14 bases. The CDR3 has 16 amino acids. V dropped 4 bases and J dropped 4; count of bases not matched to a gene: 7. CDR1 SGHRS and CDR2 YFSETQ come from the germline V gene. CDR3 protein: CASSPRTSGGYYEQYF. CDR3 DNA: TGCGCCAGCAGCCCTAGGACTAGCGGGGGGTATTACGAGCAGTACTTC.

The chain recombines TRBV4-1 with TRBJ1-1; D call uncertain. V was shortened by 0 bases and J by 4 bases, with 18 bases between the two germline ends. CDR1 MGHRA and CDR2 YSYEKL come from the germline V gene. This CDR3 has 17 residues. The CDR3 sequence: CASSQDAPPSVITEAFF. CDR3 sequence (DNA): TGCGCCAGCAGCCAAGATGCCCCCCCCTCAGTGATCACTGAAGCTTTCTTT.

The rearrangement links TRBV5-1 to TRBJ1-6; D is perhaps TRBD1 (6 bases). Trimming removed 4 bases at V and 11 bases at J, with 10 bases between. The CDR3 loop spans 12 amino acids. Germline V CDR1 and CDR2: SGHRS, YFSETQ. This CDR3 is CASSPAGAPLHF. The CDR3 DNA is TGCGCCAGCAGCCCGGCAGGGGCACCCCTCCACTTT.

V is TRBV15 and J is TRBJ2-1, with 9 bases identical to TRBD1. The CDR3 is made up of 15 amino acids. Germline loops: CDR1 LNHNV, CDR2 YYDKDF (reference sequence). V was clipped by 5 bases and J by 4 bases; unmatched bases: 6. DNA for the CDR3: TGTGCCACCAGCGCCTCCGGGACAGGGTACAATGAGCAGTTCTTC. Translated, it gives CATSASGTGYNEQFF.

This chain uses TRBV3-1 (or the pseudogene TRBV3-2) with TRBJ1-1; 7 nucleotides match TRBD1. The CDR3 consists of 16 residues. V shed 5 bases and J 3 bases; nucleotides not matched to a gene: 12. Germline V gene lookup returns CDR1 LGHDT and CDR2 YNNKEL (reference sequence). CDR3 DNA sequence: TGTGCCAGCAGCTCTCCTCACAGGGGCCTTGACACTGAAGCTTTCTTT. It yields the protein CASSSPHRGLDTEAFF.

The rearrangement links TRBV11-2 to TRBJ1-3; 9 nucleotides line up with TRBD1. The CDR3 covers 14 residues. Germline CDR1 and CDR2: SGHAT and FQNNGV. V shed 6 bases, J shed 4 bases, and the junction held 4 bases outside the gene matches. In DNA, the CDR3 is TGTGCCAGCAGAGTGACAGGGGGAGGAAACACCATATATTTT. Its protein is CASRVTGGGNTIYF.

The chain has TRBV5-1 and TRBJ2-5, with D perhaps TRBD2 (6 bases). Per germline, CDR1 SGHRS and CDR2 YFSETQ. The CDR3 has 17 amino acids. Trimming shortened V by 5 bases and J by 0 bases, and 20 bases separated the two germline ends. CDR3 nucleotide sequence: TGCGCCAGCAGTAAAAGAGTGGACCGGGACTACCAAGAGACCCAGTACTTC. It specifies CASSKRVDRDYQETQYF.

This clone was seen more than once but under ten times. The chain employs TRBV21-1 and TRBJ2-5; the table calls TRBD2, which could not be checked here. TRBV21-1 constitutes a pseudogene. This CDR3 has 15 amino acids. CDR3: CASSLGGQSQETQYF. The CDR3 nucleotides are TGTGCCAGCAGCCTGGGGGGGCAGAGCCAAGAGACCCAGTACTTC.

V is TRBV7-2 and J is TRBJ1-6, with D perhaps matching TRBD1 (5 bases). V lost 6 bases and J 7 bases, leaving 13 bases between the germline ends. The CDR3 runs 14 residues. Germline V gene lookup returns CDR1 SGHTA and CDR2 FQGNSA. CDR3 bases: TGTGCCAGCAGGGCGGGGGGGAGCAATTCACCCCTCCACTTT. Protein product: CASRAGGSNSPLHF. The whole variable domain, filled in from reference TRBV7-2 and TRBJ1-6, reads GAGVSQSPSNKVTEKGKDVELRCDPISGHTALYWYRQSLGQGLEFLIYFQGNSAPDKSGLPSDRFSAERTGGSVSTLTIQRTQQEDSAVYLCASRAGGSNSPLHFGNGTRLTVT.

This clone came up once. This chain uses TRBV3-1 (or the pseudogene TRBV3-2) with TRBJ1-2; D unresolved. Trimming removed 0 bases from V and 6 bases from J, with 11 bases in between. The CDR3 spans 14 residues. CDR1 is LGHDT, CDR2 YNNKEL, per germline (reference sequence). DNA for the CDR3: TGTGCCAGCAGCCAAGATTACCGGGAACATGGCTACACCTTC. Translating it yields CASSQDYREHGYTF.

The chain combines TRBV7-9 with TRBJ2-5; 10 positions agree with TRBD1. V gave up 3 bases and J gave up 6 bases; unmatched junction bases: 13. The CDR3 totals 17 residues. Germline CDR1 is SEHNR and CDR2 is FQNEAQ (reference sequence). The CDR3 loop is CASSFSSPGQGLKTQYF. As DNA, the CDR3 is TGTGCCAGCAGCTTTTCCTCCCCGGGACAGGGGTTGAAGACCCAGTACTTC.

The CDR3 DNA reads TGTGCCAGCAGCTCGAGAAGGACAGGGAATCCCTACAATGAGCAGTTCTTC. Its protein product is CASSSRRTGNPYNEQFF. V usage is TRBV5-4 and J usage is TRBJ2-1; 8 bases are a match to TRBD1. With 3 bases clipped from V and 2 bases from J, the junction kept 10 bases outside the gene matches. This CDR3 has 17 amino acids. Germline V gives CDR1 SGHNT, CDR2 YYREEE (reference sequence).

Only one count was recorded for this clone. V and J are TRBV5-4 and TRBJ2-7; 12 nucleotides align to TRBD2. The CDR3 is 17 residues long. Per germline, CDR1 SGHNT and CDR2 YYREEE (reference sequence). The V and J ends lost 4 bases and 2 bases, in that order; junction bases with no gene match: 10. This chain's CDR3 is CASSPQLAGGRPYEQYF. The CDR3 coding sequence is TGTGCCAGCAGCCCCCAACTAGCGGGGGGCCGACCCTACGAGCAGTACTTC.

The genes are TRBV13 and TRBJ1-2; D may be TRBD1 (5 bases). Trimming left V 6 bases short and J 2 bases short, with 13 bases between. The germline V gene encodes CDR1 PRHDT and CDR2 FYEKMQ (reference sequence). The CDR3 sequence is 14 residues long. The CDR3 loop is CASSGGVENYGYTF. CDR3 in DNA: TGTGCCAGCAGTGGAGGGGTCGAAAACTATGGCTACACCTTC.

The V gene is TRBV11-3, the J gene TRBJ2-7; TRBD1 matches 9 bases. V gave up 1 base and J gave up 3 bases; unmatched junction bases: 1. The CDR3 spans 14 residues. The germline V gene has CDR1 SGHNT and CDR2 YENEEA. CDR3 region: CASSLGQGDYEQYF. The CDR3 nucleotides read TGTGCCAGCAGCTTAGGACAGGGGGACTACGAGCAGTACTTC.

This clone was seen more than once but under ten times. J is TRBJ2-6 and V is TRBV6-1, with a weak D call TRBD1 (6 bases). Trimming took off 4 bases at V and 2 bases at J, with 12 bases between the two ends. Per the germline V gene, CDR1 is MNHNS and CDR2 is SASEGT. The CDR3 has 16 amino acids. CDR3 residues: CASSGQGFAGANVLTF. CDR3 in DNA: TGTGCCAGCAGTGGCCAGGGGTTCGCTGGGGCCAACGTCCTGACTTTC.

The rearrangement joins TRBV7-2 to TRBJ2-1, with no clear D. This CDR3 is 12 amino acids long. Trimming stripped 2 bases from V and 7 bases from J, with 6 bases between. CDR1 is SGHTA, CDR2 FQGNSA, per germline. The CDR3 protein is CASSLSRNEQFF. CDR3 DNA: TGTGCCAGCAGCTTATCTAGAAATGAGCAGTTCTTC. The whole variable domain, remainder taken from reference TRBV7-2 and TRBJ2-1, is GAGVSQSPSNKVTEKGKDVELRCDPISGHTALYWYRQSLGQGLEFLIYFQGNSAPDKSGLPSDRFSAERTGGSVSTLTIQRTQQEDSAVYLCASSLSRNEQFFGPGTRLTVL.